This T cell receptor beta chain was sequenced for a study of blood T cell repertoires in COVID-19. Whole-study context: Sources were T cells, B-cell-depleted T cells, or PBMCs; the material itself was cDNA or gDNA.

This CDR3 contains 20 residues. V was clipped by 0 bases and J by 0 bases; unmatched bases: 13. Germline CDR1 is LGHDT and CDR2 is YNNKEL (reference sequence). This clone was observed once. Here immunoSEQ multiplex PCR was the method, and the copy in TCRdb shows in-frame clones only, minus some. Of some 330,000 clones detected, over 80% appear once; the ten largest clones hold around 5%. The specimen was PBMCs or T cells enriched from blood (not recorded which). The TCR sequence derives from a woman aged 50 to 60 who had recovered from COVID-19. The chain couples TRBV3-1 (or the pseudogene TRBV3-2) to TRBJ2-1; TRBD2 matches at 8 bases. CDR3 sequence reads: CASSQDSLGAGGSSYNEQFF. The CDR3 DNA follows: TGTGCCAGCAGCCAAGATAGCCTGGGCGCGGGGGGCAGCTCCTACAATGAGCAGTTCTTC.